These 5 T cell receptor beta chains were sequenced from one sample in a study of CXCR3-negative and CXCR3-positive naive CD8 T cells. 5' RACE that incorporated UMI labels was used to prepare the TRB cDNA libraries. Following a re-call of the 5' RACE reads, TCRdb has one entry per CDR3 protein and lacks DNA. The specimen's table records roughly 50,000 distinct CDR3 sequences. Sequenced material: memory CD8+ T cells from blood. The source is a human donor in good health. Some clones in this sample may be carry-over from other donors' samples.

This chain links TRBV7-6 with TRBJ2-2; TCRdb selects TRBD2, and the lack of DNA leaves this call unchecked. Germline loops: CDR1 SGHVS, CDR2 FNYEAQ. The CDR3 is made up of 19 amino acids. The CDR3 sequence is CASSLGDIAGDANTGELFF.

This chain joins TRBV6-5 and TRBJ2-1. CDR1 is MNHEY and CDR2 is SVGAGI in the germline V gene. The CDR3 consists of 13 residues. The CDR3 here is CASSYRSYNEQFF.

The rearrangement joins TRBV12-3 or TRBV12-4 to TRBJ2-7; TCRdb lists TRBD2, though no DNA is available to test this call. The CDR3 extends over 16 amino acids. CDR3 loop: CASSQRTSGIPYEQYF.

The chain recombines TRBV29-1 with TRBJ2-2; TCRdb's D gene call, TRBD2, goes unchecked for lack of DNA. Germline values: CDR1 SQVTM, CDR2 ANQGSEA. The CDR3 extends over 14 amino acids. The chain's CDR3 is CSVTSGGAIGELFF.

The rearrangement joins TRBV27 to TRBJ2-5; with no DNA, the TCRdb D assignment of TRBD1 cannot be verified. This CDR3 spans 13 amino acids. CDR1 and CDR2 from the germline V gene are MNHEY and SMNVEV (reference sequence). CDR3: CASLTRGGETQYF.